This T cell receptor (beta chain) was found in a study of OX40 agonist ivuxolimab in advanced cancers. As for the study more broadly: Ivuxolimab, which targeted the costimulatory receptor OX40 (CD134), was an agonistic, fully human IgG2 monoclonal antibody. Intravenous ivuxolimab was administered to patients every 2 weeks at six dose levels: 0.01, 0.1, 0.3, 1.5, 3 and 10 mg/kg. Of the approximately 50 dose-escalation patients, hepatocellular carcinoma was present in roughly 19, melanoma in roughly 15, renal cell carcinoma in 9 and head and neck cancer in 9. In the dose-escalation cohort, over 65% of patients were male, and the mean age was around 60 years, with a range of about 23 to 80. Prior anti-PD-1, anti-PD-L1 or anti-CTLA-4 therapy was permitted, and checkpoint inhibitors had been received by roughly 40% of dose-escalation patients. Partial responses were achieved by three dose-escalation patients, of whom one had hepatocellular carcinoma and two had cutaneous melanoma. Peripheral TCRbeta sequencing was intended to test whether TCR sequence diversity was altered and clonal T-cell expansion was caused by ivuxolimab. The monotherapy dose-escalation portion (N of about 50 patients) of the phase I ivuxolimab trial is reported in the paper. Paper-wide results and their limitations: Low levels of normalized T-cell clonal expansion were also shown by some nonresponding patients. At doses of 0.1 to 3.0 mg/kg, clonal expansion of both CD4+ and CD8+ blood T cells was observed from baseline to week 6. The antigen specificity of the clonally expanded peripheral T cells was not determined. Partial responders in the 0.1-3.0 mg/kg groups had among the lowest normalized peripheral clonal expansion, especially among CD8+ T cells. After ivuxolimab, more expanded clones were found on average in CD8+ T cells than in CD4+ T cells.

V ends up 4 bases short and J 3 bases short, with an unmatched junction base count of 8. From its cysteine to its phenylalanine, the CDR3 spans 16 amino acids. The kept DNA is CDR3 alone, 48 bases in frame from the first base. Per the germline V gene, SGDLS is the CDR1 and YYNGEE is the CDR2. To sequence the TCRbeta CDR3 region, genomic DNA was isolated from the sorted cells. The immunoSEQ Assay was used for sequencing of TCRbeta CDR3 regions. TCRdb re-hosts the immuneACCESS table, in-frame sequences only. Its copies lack some clones; in the studies checked, an unresolved V gene accounts for under half of them, and the cause for the rest is not known. The sample table contains tens of thousands of clones; only one count was recorded for roughly 85% of them. The leading ten clones occupy 45% to 70% of the sample. Patients with a history of autoimmune disease or receiving systemic immunosuppression were excluded from the trial. Peripheral blood for TCR sequencing was drawn from every dose cohort at baseline, at cycle 4 day 1 and at cycle 7 day 1. The samples were taken from a phase I, first-in-human, multicenter, open-label dose-escalation trial of ivuxolimab. Adults with locally advanced or metastatic melanoma, renal cell, hepatocellular, or head and neck squamous cell carcinoma were enrolled in the trial. Before TCR sequencing, CD4+ and CD8+ T cells were separately sorted from peripheral blood.

Details on this clone: The clone's antigen remains unknown. No base qualities exist here, and no much larger clone lies one base off it.

The chain joins TRBV9 to TRBJ2-3, with 10 junctional bases fitting TRBD1. This receptor was obtained from an adult with an advanced solid tumor such as melanoma, head and neck, liver or kidney cancer. The specimen comprised CD4+ or CD8+ T cells sorted from blood, sampled in a trial of the OX40 agonist ivuxolimab. This receptor has the CDR3 CASSKGTGAVTDTQYF. The DNA sequence is as follows: TGTGCCAGCAGCAAGGGGACAGGGGCGGTGACAGATACGCAGTATTTT.